This entry lists 23 T cell receptor beta chains sequenced from one sample in a study of cytomegalovirus exposure and HLA in healthy donors. Primers included in the PCR were 60 Vbeta and 13 Jbeta primers. Sequencing was performed with immunoSEQ multiplex PCR; in TCRdb, only in-frame clones are kept and a portion is missing. This sample's table reports under 200,000 clones. Sequenced material: PBMCs. These receptors came from a young man in good health and CMV-seronegative.

This chain links TRBV9 with TRBJ1-2; D may be TRBD1 (6 bases). Germline CDR1 reads SGDLS; CDR2 reads YYNGEE. V lost 3 bases and J 4 bases, leaving 16 bases between the germline ends. There are 15 residues in the CDR3. CDR3 DNA: TGTGCCAGCAGCGCCTCAACGACAGGCGGCTATGGCTACACCTTC. Protein product: CASSASTTGGYGYTF.

This chain connects TRBV10-1 to TRBJ2-2, with D possibly being TRBD2 (5 bases). The V gene lost 6 bases and the J gene lost 2 bases, with 10 bases spanning the gap. Germline V gives CDR1 WNHNN, CDR2 SYGVQD (reference sequence). The CDR3 loop spans 14 amino acids. CDR3: CASRDGINTGELFF. In nucleotides, the CDR3 is TGCGCCAGCAGGGACGGGATCAACACCGGGGAGCTGTTTTTT.

The chain is built from TRBV2 and TRBJ1-6; D is unclear. V was cut by 1 base and J by 13 bases, with 14 bases left in between. Germline-derived CDR1 and CDR2 are SNHLY and FYNNEI. This CDR3 has 14 residues. As DNA, the CDR3 is TGTGCCAGCAGTGAAGGGACTGATATTCTCCCCCTCCACTTT. It specifies CASSEGTDILPLHF.

By frequency, this clone is medium-sized. This chain uses TRBV10-1 with TRBJ1-1; weak D call: TRBD1 (6 bases). CDR3 length: 15 residues. The germline CDR1 and CDR2 sequences are WNHNN and SYGVQD (reference sequence). V dropped 4 bases and J dropped 4 bases, with 16 bases sitting between them. CDR3 loop: CASSAQQGTSTEAFF. The DNA of the CDR3 is TGCGCCAGCAGTGCCCAACAGGGTACGAGCACTGAAGCTTTCTTT.

The DNA for the CDR3 is TGTGCCAGCAGCCTAACCGGGACAGGGAACGCACCCCTCCACTTT. Protein: CASSLTGTGNAPLHF. The chain has TRBV7-8 and TRBJ1-6; 9 nucleotides match TRBD1. V dropped 5 bases and J dropped 11; count of bases not matched to a gene: 10. The CDR3 length is 15 residues. Germline loops: CDR1 SGHVS, CDR2 FQNEAQ.

The V call is TRBV4-3, the J call TRBJ1-1; D unresolved. The CDR3 is 15 amino acids. Trimming stripped 1 base from V and 8 bases from J, with 17 bases between. Germline V CDR1 and CDR2: LGHNA, YSLEER. The CDR3 sequence is CASSQVLLQAWEAFF. The CDR3 DNA is TGCGCCAGCAGCCAAGTACTGCTCCAGGCCTGGGAAGCTTTCTTT.

The CDR3, as DNA: TGTGCCAGCAGCCCGGACAGGGCATCCTACGAGCAGTACTTC. As protein: CASSPDRASYEQYF. V gene TRBV7-9 combines with J gene TRBJ2-5; TRBD1 matches at 8 bases. The closer fit of TRBJ2-7 to the DNA end suggests the J call may be wrong. This CDR3 region has 14 residues. The germline V gene has CDR1 SEHNR and CDR2 FQNEAQ (reference sequence).

A word on this clone: One end of the junction does not line up with germline, which may come from a read error. This chain connects TRBV2 to TRBJ2-7; TRBD1 matches at 7 bases. The CDR3 has 10 residues. Germline lookup yields CDR1 SNHLY and CDR2 FYNNEI. This chain's CDR3 is CASRGGPPNF. The CDR3, as DNA: TGTGCCAGCAGAGGGGGCCCGCCGAACTTC.

V gene TRBV2 combines with J gene TRBJ2-3; 8 nucleotides line up with TRBD2. CDR3 size: 14 residues. The trim removed 7 bases at V and 6 bases at J, leaving 9 bases unmatched. Germline loops: CDR1 SNHLY, CDR2 FYNNEI. The CDR3 DNA reads as TGTGCCAGCAAAGGGACGGGGGGGCTGGATACGCAGTATTTT. Its translation: CASKGTGGLDTQYF.

J is TRBJ1-2 and V is TRBV5-6; a possible D gene is TRBD1 (5 bases). V lost 5 bases, J lost 3 bases, and 14 bases lay in between. Germline CDR1 SGHDT, CDR2 YYEEEE. The CDR3 is made up of 14 amino acids. The CDR3 nucleotides are TGTGCCAGCAGACAAATACAGGATTACTATGGCTACACCTTC. As protein: CASRQIQDYYGYTF.

This rearrangement joins TRBV11-2 to TRBJ2-7, with a possible D match to TRBD2 (6 bases). Trimming pared 6 bases from V and 4 bases from J, leaving 19 bases between. CDR1 is SGHAT and CDR2 is FQNNGV in the germline V gene. The CDR3 totals 15 residues. The CDR3 nucleotides read TGTGCCAGCAGAACCCCCCGGGAGACTTTTTACGAGCAGTACTTC. It specifies CASRTPRETFYEQYF.

The V and J genes are TRBV6-6 and TRBJ2-3; 7 bases are shared with TRBD1. Germline-derived CDR1 and CDR2 are MNHNY and SVGAGI (reference sequence). The junction had 2 bases not matched to a gene; V was cut back by 6 bases and J by 5 bases. This CDR3 comprises 12 residues. This CDR3 reads CASSPGGDTQYF. The CDR3 DNA follows: TGTGCCAGCAGCCCAGGGGGAGATACGCAGTATTTT.

The V gene is TRBV4-1, the J gene TRBJ2-5; 7 bases map to TRBD1. The end of the DNA fits TRBJ2-7 better, so the J call may be wrong. CDR3 length equals 15 residues. Germline V gene lookup returns CDR1 MGHRA and CDR2 YSYEKL. Here the CDR3 DNA reads TGCGCCAGCAGCCAAGAAGAGGGGGCTCCAGGCGAGCAGTACTTC. Translating gives CASSQEEGAPGEQYF.

V and J are TRBV19 and TRBJ2-5, with TRBD1 matching over 8 bases. This CDR3 is built from 14 residues. Germline V gene data show CDR1 as LNHDA and CDR2 as SQIVND (reference sequence). With 5 bases clipped from V and 3 bases from J, the junction kept 5 bases outside the gene matches. The CDR3 DNA reads as TGTGCCAGTAGTCCCCGGGACAGGAAAGAGACCCAGTACTTC. It translates to CASSPRDRKETQYF.

The chain is built from TRBV30 and TRBJ1-1, with D unresolved. Trimming took 0 bases from V and 1 from J, leaving 15 bases between them. The CDR3 sequence is 16 residues long. The V gene's germline CDR1 is GTSNPN and CDR2 SVGIG (reference sequence). The CDR3 region has the DNA TGTGCCTGGAGTGTGGGGTGGGAGGCCGGGAACACTGAAGCTTTCTTT. It specifies CAWSVGWEAGNTEAFF.

The chain uses TRBV10-1 and TRBJ2-2, with 7 nucleotides matching TRBD1. The germline V gene has CDR1 WNHNN and CDR2 SYGVQD (reference sequence). The CDR3 length is 17 residues. The trim removed 2 bases at V and 1 base at J, leaving 7 bases unmatched. This CDR3 reads CASSETGTEWNTGELFF. In DNA, the CDR3 is TGCGCCAGCAGTGAGACGGGGACAGAGTGGAACACCGGGGAGCTGTTTTTT.

This chain connects TRBV5-1 to TRBJ1-5, with a weak D call TRBD1 (6 bases). There are 14 residues in the CDR3. The germline gives CDR1 SGHRS, CDR2 YFSETQ. V dropped 4 bases and J dropped 6 bases, with 14 bases sitting between them. The CDR3, as DNA: TGCGCCAGCAGCCCCGACGGGGGGCCTCAGCCCCAGCATTTT. Protein: CASSPDGGPQPQHF. Full variable domain (missing parts from reference TRBV5-1 and TRBJ1-5): KAGVTQTPRYLIKTRGQQVTLSCSPISGHRSVSWYQQTPGQGLQFLFEYFSETQRNKGNFPGRFSGRQFSNSRSEMNVSTLELGDSALYLCASSPDGGPQPQHFGDGTRLSIL.

The chain links TRBV4-1 to TRBJ1-4; 7 positions match TRBD1. This CDR3 region has 16 residues. V lost 4 bases to trimming and J lost 3 bases; unmatched junction nucleotides: 8. Germline V gene sequence: CDR1 MGHRA, CDR2 YSYEKL. The CDR3 spells CASSRVTGASNEKLFF. CDR3 nucleotides: TGCGCCAGCAGCCGGGTAACAGGGGCATCTAATGAAAAACTGTTTTTT.

As DNA, the CDR3 is TGTGCCAGCAGCACATACCGGGACAGGGTTTCAACAGCTTTCTTT. Translated, it gives CASSTYRDRVSTAFF. The rearrangement joins TRBV5-4 to TRBJ1-1; 9 positions agree with TRBD1. The CDR3 is 15 residues long. The V gene end was trimmed by 4 bases and the J gene end by 10 bases; junction bases not matched to a gene: 14. Germline V gene sequence: CDR1 SGHNT, CDR2 YYREEE (reference sequence).

J is TRBJ1-5 and V is TRBV27, with 7 bases matching TRBD1. V lost 5 bases and J lost 4; bases outside the gene matches: 11. Germline CDR1 and CDR2: MNHEY and SMNVEV (reference sequence). The CDR3 runs 16 residues. CDR3 coding DNA: TGTGCCAGCAGTCTAACACAGGGGAGTGCTAATCAGCCCCAGCATTTT. It specifies CASSLTQGSANQPQHF.

With respect to this clone: At one end the junction does not follow the germline gene, possibly because of a read error. The CDR3 nucleotides are TGTGCGAGCAGGGAAATACAGGACACCGGGGAGCTGTTTTTT. Translation gives CASREIQDTGELFF. The rearrangement uses TRBV2 and TRBJ2-2, with D perhaps TRBD1 (5 bases). CDR1 is SNHLY, CDR2 FYNNEI, per germline. This CDR3 has 14 amino acids.

The chain joins TRBV27 to TRBJ1-2; unclear D gene. The CDR3 spans 14 residues. Trimming pared 7 bases from V and 2 bases from J, leaving 14 bases between. Germline V gene sequence: CDR1 MNHEY, CDR2 SMNVEV (reference sequence). CDR3 sequence (DNA): TGTGCCAGCACGGGGAGCCTAAACAACTATGGCTACACCTTC. Residues: CASTGSLNNYGYTF.

The rearrangement joins TRBV6-5 to TRBJ2-1; TRBD2 matches 10 bases. Germline lookup yields CDR1 MNHEY and CDR2 SVGAGI. The ends lost 2 bases at V and 10 bases at J; junction bases unmatched: 11. CDR3 length equals 16 residues. Here the CDR3 reads CASSYRPSGRPREQFF. The CDR3 region has the DNA TGTGCCAGCAGTTACCGTCCTAGCGGGAGACCGCGGGAGCAGTTCTTC.